This T cell receptor (beta chain) was retrieved from a study of shared clonotypes between healthy human individuals. CDR3 length equals 15 residues. The ends were cut back, 0 bases at V and 2 bases at J, with 11 bases in the middle. The germline CDR1 and CDR2 sequences are SGDLS and YYNGEE. Profiled with immunoSEQ multiplex PCR; TCRdb holds only in-frame clones, not every one. This sample has around 2.5 million clones, with under 95% found just once. The material sequenced was naive CD4+ T cells from PBMCs. Indicated subset: CD45RA+ positively selected. The clonotype originates from a man aged 18 to 30 in good health. Some clones in this sample may be carry-over from other donors' samples. The chain is built from TRBV9 and TRBJ1-1; the D is unclear. CDR3 DNA sequence: TGTGCCAGCAGCGTAGGAGGCAGCGCTAACACTGAAGCTTTCTTT. Amino acids: CASSVGGSANTEAFF.